The clone carrying this T cell receptor (beta chain) was found a few times. Antigen unknown. CDR3 length equals 15 residues. V lost 4 bases and J 4 bases, leaving 17 bases between the germline ends. CDR1 and CDR2 from the germline V gene are SGHRS and YFSETQ. TCRdb called the 5' RACE reads again in MiXCR, with one record for every CDR3 protein. The data contain about 350,000 distinct CDR3 sequences, around 15% of them singletons. The sample belongs to a study of T-cell memory formation after mild COVID-19. Study summary: TCR clusters largely stayed donor specific. Points from the study as a whole: Contracting clones localized mainly to CM and EM when CD4+ and mainly to EMRA when CD8+. From day 15 to 85, contracting clones were balanced between CD4 and CD8, whereas later expanders leaned toward CD4+.

The TCR was taken from a man aged 18-30 years who had mild COVID-19 (a few samples of this study predate the infection). Cell type and time point are not known. Sequenced: PBMCs or a T cell subset sorted from them (not recorded which). This chain joins TRBV5-1 and TRBJ1-2; D call uncertain. CDR3 sequence reads: CASSVGFPLGYGYTF. The CDR3 DNA sequence: TGCGCCAGCAGCGTCGGATTCCCTTTGGGCTATGGCTACACCTTC.